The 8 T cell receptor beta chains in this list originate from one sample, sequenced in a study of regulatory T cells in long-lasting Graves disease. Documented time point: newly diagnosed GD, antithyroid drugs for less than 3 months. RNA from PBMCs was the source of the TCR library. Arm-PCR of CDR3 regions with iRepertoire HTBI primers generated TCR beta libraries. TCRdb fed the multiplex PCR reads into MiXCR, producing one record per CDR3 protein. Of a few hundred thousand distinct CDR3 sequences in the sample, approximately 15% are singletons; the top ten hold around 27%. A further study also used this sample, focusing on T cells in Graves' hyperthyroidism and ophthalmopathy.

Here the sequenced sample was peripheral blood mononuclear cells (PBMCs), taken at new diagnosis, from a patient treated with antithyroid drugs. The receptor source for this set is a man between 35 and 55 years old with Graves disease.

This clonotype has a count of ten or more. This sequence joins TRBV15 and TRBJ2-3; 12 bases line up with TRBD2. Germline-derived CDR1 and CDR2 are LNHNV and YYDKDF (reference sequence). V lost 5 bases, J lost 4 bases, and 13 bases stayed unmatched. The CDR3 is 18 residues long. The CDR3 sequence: CATSAPRGLAGKADTQYF. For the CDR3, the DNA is TGTGCCACCAGCGCCCCTCGCGGACTAGCGGGGAAAGCAGATACGCAGTATTTT.

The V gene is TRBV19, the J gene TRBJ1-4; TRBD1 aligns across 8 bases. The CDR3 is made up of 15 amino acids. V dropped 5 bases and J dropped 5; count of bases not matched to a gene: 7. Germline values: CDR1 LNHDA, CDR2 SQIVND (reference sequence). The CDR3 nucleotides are TGTGCCAGTAGTGCCTATACAGGGGGGAATGAAAAACTGTTTTTT. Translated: CASSAYTGGNEKLFF.

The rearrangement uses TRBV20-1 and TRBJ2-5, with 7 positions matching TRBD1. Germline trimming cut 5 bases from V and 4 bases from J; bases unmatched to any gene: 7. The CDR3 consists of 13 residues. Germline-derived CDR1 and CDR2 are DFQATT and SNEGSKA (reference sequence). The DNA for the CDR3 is TGCAGTGCTCACCGACAGGGCCCAGAGACCCAGTACTTC. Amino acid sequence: CSAHRQGPETQYF.

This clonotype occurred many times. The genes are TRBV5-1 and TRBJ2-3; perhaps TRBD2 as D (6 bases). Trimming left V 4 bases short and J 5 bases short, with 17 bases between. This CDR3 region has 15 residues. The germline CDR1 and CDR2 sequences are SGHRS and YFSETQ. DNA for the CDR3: TGCGCCAGCAGCCGGGACTTTCAAAGGGGAGATACGCAGTATTTT. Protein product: CASSRDFQRGDTQYF.

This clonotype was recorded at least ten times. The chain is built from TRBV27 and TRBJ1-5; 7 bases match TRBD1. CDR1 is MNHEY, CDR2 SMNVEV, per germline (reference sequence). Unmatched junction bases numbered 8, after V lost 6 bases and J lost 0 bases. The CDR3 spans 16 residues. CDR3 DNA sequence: TGTGCCAGCAGCCGACGTGGGGACAGTAGCAATCAGCCCCAGCATTTT. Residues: CASSRRGDSSNQPQHF.

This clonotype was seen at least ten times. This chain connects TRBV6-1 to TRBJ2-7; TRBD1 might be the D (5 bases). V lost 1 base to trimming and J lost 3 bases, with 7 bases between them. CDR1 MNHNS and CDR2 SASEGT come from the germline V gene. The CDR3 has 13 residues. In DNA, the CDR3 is TGTGCCAGCAGTGAAGTCACAGGCTACGAGCAGTACTTC. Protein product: CASSEVTGYEQYF.

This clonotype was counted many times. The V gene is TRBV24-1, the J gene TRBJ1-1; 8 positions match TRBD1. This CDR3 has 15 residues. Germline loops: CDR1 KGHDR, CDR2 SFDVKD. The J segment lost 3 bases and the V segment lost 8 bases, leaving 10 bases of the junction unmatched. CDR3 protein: CATKIRGRGDTEAFF. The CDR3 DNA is TGTGCCACCAAGATCAGGGGGCGCGGGGACACTGAAGCTTTCTTT.

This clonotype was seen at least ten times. In DNA form, the CDR3 reads TGTGCCAGCAGCAGACAGGGTAATGGTGAAAAACTGTTTTTT. This translates into CASSRQGNGEKLFF. This sequence joins TRBV2 and TRBJ1-4, with 7 nucleotides matching TRBD1. The V gene end was trimmed by 6 bases and the J gene end by 7 bases; junction bases not matched to a gene: 8. There are 14 residues in the CDR3. Germline V gives CDR1 SNHLY, CDR2 FYNNEI.